This entry lists 21 T cell receptor beta chains sequenced from one sample in a study of PD-1 blockade in classical Hodgkin lymphoma (dated by TCRdb to 2020 to 2021). The time point label for this specimen denotes: cycle 2 day 1 (C2D1) of nivolumab. Relapse after autologous stem cell transplantation had occurred in all trial patients, and cohorts A, B and C were distinguished by prior brentuximab vedotin exposure. Libraries were prepared through the immunoSEQ multiplex PCR assay. What TCRdb holds here is the immuneACCESS table cut down to in-frame rearrangements. Part of the clones is not present; checked against another copy, under half of the missing clones reflect an unresolved V gene, and the others are unexplained. The sample data list about 40,000 clones, and roughly three quarters of these were observed just once. The ten biggest clones cover roughly 15% of the sample. Specimen: peripheral blood mononuclear cells (PBMCs), collected before the second cycle of nivolumab. The receptor source for this set is a human donor with classical Hodgkin lymphoma.

This chain joins TRBV19 and TRBJ1-2; D is perhaps TRBD1 (5 bases). The CDR3 totals 14 residues. The germline V and J ends were trimmed by 5 bases and 3 bases, with 13 bases remaining between them. Germline V gene data show CDR1 as LNHDA and CDR2 as SQIVND (reference sequence). The CDR3 loop is CASSLSGIDYGYTF. For the CDR3, the DNA is TGTGCCAGTAGTTTATCAGGGATTGACTATGGCTACACCTTC.

The V call is TRBV30, the J call TRBJ1-6; 7 positions match TRBD1. The CDR3 totals 17 residues. The ends lost 1 base at V and 4 bases at J; junction bases unmatched: 10. Germline lookup yields CDR1 GTSNPN and CDR2 SVGIG (reference sequence). The CDR3 here is CAWSAKNRGRYNSPLHF. CDR3 coding DNA: TGTGCCTGGAGTGCAAAAAACAGGGGACGTTATAATTCACCCCTCCACTTT.

This clone was found a few times. The chain is built from TRBV9 and TRBJ2-3; 10 bases fit TRBD2. The CDR3 has 16 amino acids. Trimming cost V 3 bases and J 2 bases; bases outside gene matches: 6. In germline, CDR1 is SGDLS, CDR2 YYNGEE. The CDR3 nucleotides read TGTGCCAGCAGCGCGAATAGCGGGAGGTTCACAGATACGCAGTATTTT. Translated: CASSANSGRFTDTQYF.

This rearrangement joins TRBV18 to TRBJ2-5; D possibly uses TRBD1 or TRBD2 (5 bases each). Trimming took off 4 bases at V and 2 bases at J, with 8 bases between the two ends. This CDR3 is 13 amino acids long. The V gene's germline CDR1 is KGHSH and CDR2 LQKENI. CDR3 protein: CASSRGYQETQYF. The CDR3 nucleotides read TGTGCCAGCTCACGGGGGTATCAAGAGACCCAGTACTTC.

V usage is TRBV11-3 and J usage is TRBJ1-5; 7 bases map to TRBD1. Unmatched junction bases numbered 2, after V lost 5 bases and J lost 1 base. Germline CDR1 reads SGHNT; CDR2 reads YENEEA. This CDR3 is built from 14 residues. As DNA, the CDR3 is TGTGCCAGCAGCCTGGGACAGAGCAATCAGCCCCAGCATTTT. Translated, it gives CASSLGQSNQPQHF.

This clone came up once. The J gene is TRBJ2-2, the V gene TRBV5-1; perhaps TRBD1 as D (7 bases). V lost 8 bases and J 0 bases, leaving 14 bases between the germline ends. Germline-derived CDR1 and CDR2 are SGHRS and YFSETQ. The CDR3 has 15 amino acids. The CDR3 nucleotides are TGCGCCAGTAACAGGGGAGGCTCGAACACCGGGGAGCTGTTTTTT. It translates to CASNRGGSNTGELFF.

This chain uses TRBV5-1 with TRBJ2-7; D may be TRBD1 (5 bases). Germline V gene lookup returns CDR1 SGHRS and CDR2 YFSETQ. The CDR3 spans 14 residues. Trimming took 3 bases from V and 4 from J, leaving 14 bases between them. CDR3 coding DNA: TGCGCCAGCAGCTCACAACGACAGAAATACGAGCAGTACTTC. It translates to CASSSQRQKYEQYF.

The chain couples TRBV5-4 to TRBJ2-1, with 13 bases lining up with TRBD2. The ends lost 4 bases at V and 2 bases at J; junction bases unmatched: 3. The CDR3 has 16 residues. Germline CDR1 and CDR2: SGHNT and YYREEE (reference sequence). CDR3 bases: TGTGCCAGCAGCCTCGGGACTAGCGGGGCCTACAATGAGCAGTTCTTC. It specifies CASSLGTSGAYNEQFF.

The CDR3, as DNA: TGTGCCAGCAGTTACACTGGTGCCAATGAGCAGTTCTTC. Protein product: CASSYTGANEQFF. The chain couples TRBV6-5 to TRBJ2-1; D gene uncertain. The germline gives CDR1 MNHEY, CDR2 SVGAGI. The CDR3 is 13 residues long. V was pared by 2 bases and J by 6 bases, with 8 bases between.

V usage is TRBV4-1 and J usage is TRBJ1-6; 7 positions match TRBD1. Per germline, CDR1 MGHRA and CDR2 YSYEKL. The CDR3 extends over 17 amino acids. J lost 8 bases, V lost 1 base, and 11 bases had no gene match. CDR3 in DNA: TGCGCCAGCAGCCAAGGGCTAGGGGGCTGGAGTTATTCACCCCTCCACTTT. Translating it yields CASSQGLGGWSYSPLHF.

The sample holds one count of this clone. The chain joins TRBV11-2 to TRBJ2-1; 7 positions match TRBD2. Germline loops: CDR1 SGHAT, CDR2 FQNNGV. Unmatched junction bases numbered 18, after V lost 6 bases and J lost 4 bases. The CDR3 loop spans 18 amino acids. The CDR3 loop is CASSLTPFPGLKYNEQFF. CDR3 coding DNA: TGTGCCAGCAGTCTTACCCCTTTTCCGGGACTAAAATACAATGAGCAGTTCTTC.

The CDR3 region has the DNA TGTGCCAGCAGCGTAGTACCGACAGGGATCACTGAAGCTTTCTTT. Encoded protein: CASSVVPTGITEAFF. The rearrangement uses TRBV9 and TRBJ1-1; 7 bases line up with TRBD1. Per the germline V gene, CDR1 is SGDLS and CDR2 is YYNGEE. The CDR3 consists of 15 residues. The V and J ends lost 0 bases and 4 bases, in that order; junction bases with no gene match: 6.

The CDR3 sequence is CASSYSTGLPYEQYF. The CDR3 DNA sequence: TGTGCCAGCAGTTACTCGACAGGGCTTCCCTACGAGCAGTACTTC. The chain has TRBV6-6 and TRBJ2-7, with TRBD1 identical over 7 bases. The germline CDR1 and CDR2 sequences are MNHNY and SVGAGI (reference sequence). This CDR3 has 15 amino acids. The V and J ends lost 0 bases and 2 bases, in that order; junction bases with no gene match: 4.

This clone was counted once. The chain joins TRBV10-3 to TRBJ1-4; 9 bases line up with TRBD1. This CDR3 has 15 residues. Germline CDR1 reads ENHRY; CDR2 reads SYGVKD. Trimming took 0 bases from V and 7 from J; bases not matched to a gene: 3. The CDR3 protein is CAISESTGGGEKLFF. The CDR3 bases are TGTGCCATCAGTGAGTCTACAGGGGGCGGTGAAAAACTGTTTTTT.

This clone was counted a few times. The V call is TRBV6-5, the J call TRBJ2-7; D ambiguous. The CDR3 length is 15 residues. CDR1 is MNHEY and CDR2 is SVGAGI in the germline V gene. V was pared by 0 bases and J by 4 bases, with 13 bases between. The CDR3 protein is CASSYSAYLPYEQYF. The CDR3 DNA reads TGTGCCAGCAGTTACTCAGCCTACTTACCTTACGAGCAGTACTTC.

The CDR3 protein is CASSPGQGRDEQYF. The CDR3, as DNA: TGTGCCAGCAGCCCCGGTCAGGGGAGGGACGAGCAGTACTTC. The gene calls are TRBV5-6 and TRBJ2-7, with D possibly being TRBD2 (7 bases). The CDR3 is 14 residues long. CDR1 is SGHDT, CDR2 YYEEEE, per germline. Between the trimmed V and J ends, which lost 4 bases and 5 bases, there was a span of 16 bases.

CDR3 residues: CASSLEGTPFYTF. DNA of the CDR3: TGCGCCAGCAGCTTGGAGGGGACGCCCTTCTACACCTTC. This chain connects TRBV5-1 to TRBJ1-2; D possibly corresponds to TRBD1 (5 bases). Per the germline V gene, CDR1 is SGHRS and CDR2 is YFSETQ. CDR3 length equals 13 residues. V gave up 0 bases and J gave up 10 bases, with 13 bases separating them. Combining the CDR3 with reference TRBV5-1 and TRBJ1-2 gives the whole variable domain KAGVTQTPRYLIKTRGQQVTLSCSPISGHRSVSWYQQTPGQGLQFLFEYFSETQRNKGNFPGRFSGRQFSNSRSEMNVSTLELGDSALYLCASSLEGTPFYTFGSGTRLTVV.

V gene TRBV28 combines with J gene TRBJ2-3; 7 bases match TRBD1. J gave up 1 base and V 6 bases, and 7 bases lay outside the gene matches. Germline values: CDR1 MDHEN, CDR2 SYDVKM. The CDR3 is made up of 15 amino acids. This CDR3 is CASSPPGGGTDTQYF. CDR3 DNA: TGTGCCAGCAGCCCCCCAGGGGGAGGCACAGATACGCAGTATTTT.

This rearrangement joins TRBV28 to TRBJ2-1; maybe TRBD2 (6 bases). In germline, CDR1 is MDHEN, CDR2 SYDVKM. This CDR3 spans 16 amino acids. Trimming removed 6 bases at V and 6 bases at J, with 21 bases between. The CDR3: CASRPFSGGDFNEQFF. The CDR3 region has the DNA TGTGCCAGCAGGCCATTTAGCGGAGGGGATTTCAATGAGCAGTTCTTC.

By sample share, this clone is medium-sized (0.01 to 0.1%). The V gene is TRBV19, the J gene TRBJ1-5; a weak D match, TRBD1 (6 bases). Germline V CDR1 and CDR2: LNHDA, SQIVND (reference sequence). This CDR3 is built from 15 residues. Trimming left V 6 bases short and J 4 bases short, with 16 bases between. This CDR3 reads CASRSSGGPNQPQHF. CDR3 DNA: TGTGCCAGTAGGTCGAGTGGGGGCCCAAATCAGCCCCAGCATTTT.

The V call is TRBV2, the J call TRBJ1-5; 7 nucleotides line up with TRBD1. The trim removed 6 bases at V and 1 base at J, leaving 6 bases unmatched. The CDR3 has 15 residues. CDR1 and CDR2 from the germline V gene are SNHLY and FYNNEI. Here the CDR3 reads CASRPDRSSNQPQHF. The DNA of the CDR3 is TGTGCCAGCAGACCGGACAGGTCCAGCAATCAGCCCCAGCATTTT.